The present T cell receptor beta chain was sequenced within a study of T cells in Graves' hyperthyroidism and ophthalmopathy. Researchers amplified the TCR beta CDR3 regions from RNA transcripts. HTBI primers were the set used in a first-round RT-PCR of the TCR CDR3. TCRdb re-called the multiplex PCR reads through MiXCR, storing one row per CDR3 protein. Counted here are about 420,000 distinct CDR3 sequences, approximately 14% occurring once; the ten biggest clones make up approximately 7.5%. Germline V gene lookup returns CDR1 LGHDT and CDR2 YNNKEL (reference sequence). The CDR3 is 14 residues long. The ends were cut back, 4 bases at V and 9 bases at J, with 16 bases in the middle. Ten or more counts support this clonotype.

The chain joins TRBV3-1 to TRBJ2-1, with D perhaps TRBD1 or TRBD2 (5 bases each). The TCR sequence derives from a woman aged 18-30 years with Graves' hyperthyroidism. The specimen sequenced was blood. The CDR3 DNA reads as TGTGCCAGCAGCCTGGGACGCCAGGCCCTTGAGCAGTTCTTC. Its translation: CASSLGRQALEQFF.